A selection of T cell receptor beta chains follows, all from one sample in a study of T-cell reconstitution after alpha-beta-depleted transplantation in children. Each CDR3 protein is one row after TCRdb ran MiXCR on the PCR reads. This sample has nearly 200,000 distinct CDR3 sequences, with 6.3% found just once. This specimen consisted of PBMCs, obtained before TCRalphabeta/CD19-depleted stem cell transplant. The receptors derive from a girl under three years old with combined immunodeficiency, due to receive a stem cell transplant. The CDR3 runs from the conserved cysteine through the conserved F or W. D genes are given only for firm matches. Rows give clone size only sometimes, using once, few, many, or a class for an expanded clone.

d_gene: -; abundance: many; j_gene: TRBJ2-3; v_gene: TRBV11-2; CDR3aa: CASSLERFFHQVTRVDTQYF; CDR3nt: TGTGCCAGCAGCTTAGAGAGGTTTTTCCACCAGGTTACTAGAGTAGATACGCAGTATTTT
d_gene: -; abundance: many; j_gene: TRBJ1-1; v_gene: TRBV4-1; CDR3aa: CASSPGQRNTEAFF; CDR3nt: TGCGCCAGCAGCCCCGGACAAAGGAACACTGAAGCTTTCTTT
d_gene: -; abundance: -; j_gene: TRBJ2-7; v_gene: TRBV15; CDR3aa: CATSIAYKSWPQKPYEQYF; CDR3nt: TGTGCCACCAGCATCGCCTATAAGAGTTGGCCGCAAAAGCCCTACGAGCAGTACTTC
d_gene: TRBD1; abundance: many; j_gene: TRBJ2-7; v_gene: TRBV7-2; CDR3aa: CASSSGTVNEQYF; CDR3nt: TGTGCCAGCAGCTCTGGGACAGTTAACGAGCAGTACTTC
d_gene: -; abundance: many; j_gene: TRBJ2-7; v_gene: TRBV28; CDR3aa: CASSFFGGALTYEQYF; CDR3nt: TGTGCCAGCAGTTTTTTTGGAGGGGCCCTTACCTACGAGCAGTACTTC
d_gene: -; abundance: -; j_gene: TRBJ2-5; v_gene: TRBV9; CDR3aa: CASSVAGASEETQYF; CDR3nt: TGTGCCAGCAGCGTAGCAGGGGCGAGTGAAGAGACCCAGTACTTC
d_gene: -; abundance: many; j_gene: TRBJ2-5; v_gene: TRBV7-3; CDR3aa: CASSLRAEETQYF; CDR3nt: TGTGCCAGCAGCTTAAGGGCAGAAGAGACCCAGTACTTC
d_gene: -; abundance: many; j_gene: TRBJ2-3; v_gene: TRBV10-3; CDR3aa: CAISEGGDTDTQYF; CDR3nt: TGTGCCATCAGTGAAGGCGGTGACACAGATACGCAGTATTTT
d_gene: -; abundance: few; j_gene: TRBJ2-3; v_gene: TRBV4-3; CDR3aa: CASSQEGSEDTQYF; CDR3nt: TGCGCCAGCAGCCAGGAGGGGTCGGAAGATACGCAGTATTTT
d_gene: TRBD2; abundance: many; j_gene: TRBJ2-1; v_gene: TRBV20-1; CDR3aa: CSARDGGTSGLYNEQFF; CDR3nt: TGCAGTGCTAGAGATGGGGGGACTAGCGGCCTCTACAATGAGCAGTTCTTC
d_gene: -; abundance: many; j_gene: TRBJ2-7; v_gene: TRBV3-1; CDR3aa: CASSQWAGAYEQYF; CDR3nt: TGTGCCAGCAGCCAATGGGCAGGGGCCTACGAGCAGTACTTC
d_gene: TRBD1; abundance: few; j_gene: TRBJ2-3; v_gene: TRBV18; CDR3aa: CASSPFQGADTQYF; CDR3nt: TGTGCCAGCTCACCATTCCAGGGGGCGGATACGCAGTATTTT
d_gene: -; abundance: few; j_gene: TRBJ2-7; v_gene: TRBV2; CDR3aa: CASSGDQTYEQYF; CDR3nt: TGTGCCAGCAGTGGGGACCAAACCTACGAGCAGTACTTC
d_gene: -; abundance: many; j_gene: TRBJ1-1; v_gene: TRBV12-3/TRBV12-4; CDR3aa: CASSAGLGQSTEAFF; CDR3nt: TGTGCCAGCAGTGCGGGACTAGGACAGAGCACTGAAGCTTTCTTT
d_gene: -; abundance: many; j_gene: TRBJ2-2; v_gene: TRBV20-1; CDR3aa: CSARAWGGTGELFF; CDR3nt: TGCAGTGCTAGAGCCTGGGGCGGCACCGGGGAGCTGTTTTTT